Following are 9 T cell receptor beta chains from one sample sequenced in a study of memory CD4+ T cells and cytomegalovirus serostatus. The method was immunoSEQ multiplex PCR; TCRdb's version includes in-frame clones alone and lacks a portion of them. The sample includes 40,000 to 50,000 clones, just over 75% of them seen just once. Single viable CD3+CD4+CD8-CD45RO+ cells were sorted as the memory CD4+ T cells. The sequenced material came from memory CD4+ T cells from blood. All receptors come from an adult in good health and CMV-seronegative.

V and J are TRBV30 and TRBJ1-3; no reliable D call. Germline loops: CDR1 GTSNPN, CDR2 SVGIG (reference sequence). Trimming stripped 0 bases from V and 1 base from J, with 1 base between. The CDR3 is 12 residues long. In nucleotides, the CDR3 is TGTGCCTGGAGTGTATCTGGAAACACCATATATTTT. Amino acid sequence: CAWSVSGNTIYF.

The chain uses TRBV6-4 and TRBJ1-1, with D tentatively TRBD1 (5 bases). Germline V gives CDR1 MRHNA, CDR2 SNTAGT. CDR3 length: 13 amino acids. Trimming took 3 bases from V and 5 from J, leaving 10 bases between them. The CDR3 bases are TGTGCCAGCAGTGAGGTGGAGGGGACTGAAGCTTTCTTT. The encoded protein is CASSEVEGTEAFF.

The chain uses TRBV6-6 and TRBJ1-3; tentatively, D is TRBD1 (5 bases). CDR3 size: 15 residues. Trimming took 4 bases from V and 0 from J, leaving 10 bases between them. CDR1 and CDR2 from the germline V gene are MNHNY and SVGAGI (reference sequence). The DNA for the CDR3 is TGTGCCAGCAGTTTTGCGACAGCCTCTGGAAACACCATATATTTT. Its protein is CASSFATASGNTIYF.

As DNA, the CDR3 is TGCGCCAGCAGCCAAATCGGGCAGTCGGTCTATGGCTACACCTTC. Translated: CASSQIGQSVYGYTF. The chain employs TRBV4-1 and TRBJ1-2; unclear D gene. Germline lookup yields CDR1 MGHRA and CDR2 YSYEKL. This CDR3 spans 15 amino acids. Trimming took 2 bases from V and 4 from J, leaving 14 bases between them.

The chain has TRBV7-2 and TRBJ1-1; D is perhaps TRBD1 (6 bases). CDR1 SGHTA and CDR2 FQGNSA come from the germline V gene. CDR3 length: 13 residues. Trimming left V 5 bases short and J 1 base short, with 8 bases between. CDR3: CASSTQGNTEAFF. DNA for the CDR3: TGTGCCAGCAGCACACAGGGGAACACTGAAGCTTTCTTT.

This clone was found a few times. The chain carries TRBV30 and TRBJ1-1, with D possibly TRBD1 on 5 matching bases. The CDR3 loop spans 10 amino acids. Trimming pared 1 base from V and 8 bases from J, leaving 5 bases between. Germline V gene data show CDR1 as GTSNPN and CDR2 as SVGIG (reference sequence). CDR3 bases: TGTGCCTGGAGTGGACAGGAAGCTTTCTTT. It codes for CAWSGQEAFF.

This clone appeared a few times. The chain carries TRBV19 and TRBJ2-3; TRBD2 agrees at 10 bases. The CDR3 is made up of 16 amino acids. CDR1 is LNHDA and CDR2 is SQIVND in the germline V gene (reference sequence). V dropped 9 bases and J dropped 1; count of bases not matched to a gene: 10. The CDR3 DNA reads TGTGCCAGCCTAAAGGGAACTAGCGGGGGCACAGATACGCAGTATTTT. It encodes CASLKGTSGGTDTQYF.

V gene TRBV6-1 combines with J gene TRBJ2-7; 8 bases line up with TRBD1. Germline-derived CDR1 and CDR2 are MNHNS and SASEGT. The V segment lost 5 bases and the J segment 3 bases; nucleotides outside the gene matches: 9. This CDR3 comprises 15 residues. The CDR3 spells CASSISTGGNYEQYF. The CDR3 DNA is TGTGCCAGCAGTATAAGTACAGGGGGGAACTACGAGCAGTACTTC.

This clone was detected only a few times. V and J are TRBV6-1 and TRBJ1-3, with D unclear. Germline loops: CDR1 MNHNS, CDR2 SASEGT. The length of the CDR3 is 14 residues. Trimming took 5 bases from V and 0 from J, leaving 8 bases between them. For the CDR3, the DNA is TGTGCCAGCAGTCAATACGTCTCTGGAAACACCATATATTTT. It is translated as CASSQYVSGNTIYF.